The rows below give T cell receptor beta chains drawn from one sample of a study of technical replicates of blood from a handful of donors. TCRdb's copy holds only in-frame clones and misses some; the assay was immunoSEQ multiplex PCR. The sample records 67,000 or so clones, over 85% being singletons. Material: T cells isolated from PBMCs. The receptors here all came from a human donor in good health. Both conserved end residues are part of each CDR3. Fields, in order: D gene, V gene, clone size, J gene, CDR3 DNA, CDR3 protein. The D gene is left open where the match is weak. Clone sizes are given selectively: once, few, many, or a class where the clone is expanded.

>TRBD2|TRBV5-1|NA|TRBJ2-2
TGCGCCAGCAGCTTGGCCCAGACTAGCGCAAACACCGGGGAGCTGTTTTTT
CASSLAQTSANTGELFF
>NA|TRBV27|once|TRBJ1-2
TGTGCCAGCAGGGGGTATTCGGACAGAACCGCCAACTATGGCTACACCTTC
CASRGYSDRTANYGYTF
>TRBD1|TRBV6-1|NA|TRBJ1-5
TGTGCCAGCAGTGGGGACAGGGAGGTACAGCCCCAGCATTTT
CASSGDREVQPQHF
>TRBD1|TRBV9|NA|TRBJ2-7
TGTGCCAGCAGCGTGGGACAGGGGGCCTACGAGCAGTACTTC
CASSVGQGAYEQYF
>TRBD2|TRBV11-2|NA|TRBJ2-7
TGTGCCAGCAGCTTAGATAGACTAGCGGGAGGGCCATACGAGCAGTACTTC
CASSLDRLAGGPYEQYF
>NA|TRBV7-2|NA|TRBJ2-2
TGTGCCAGCAGCGGACAACCCACCGGGGAGCTGTTTTTT
CASSGQPTGELFF
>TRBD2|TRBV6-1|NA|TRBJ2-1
TGTGCCAGCCGACTAGCGGGGGGCAATGAGCAGTTCTTC
CASRLAGGNEQFF
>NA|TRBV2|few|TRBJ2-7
TGTGCCAGCAGTGACGGGAGAGGCTACGAGCAGTACTTC
CASSDGRGYEQYF
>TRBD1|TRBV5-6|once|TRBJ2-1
TGTGCCAGCAGCTCGGACAGGGCAAAGGCCTACAATGAGCAGTTCTTC
CASSSDRAKAYNEQFF
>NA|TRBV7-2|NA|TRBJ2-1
TGTGCCAGCAGTACCGGGACTTTATACTCCAATGAGCAGTTCTTC
CASSTGTLYSNEQFF
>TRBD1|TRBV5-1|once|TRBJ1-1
TGCGCCAGCAGCTTGAGTTCTAGTTGGGGACAGGGAGCGAGAACTGAAGCTTTCTTT
CASSLSSSWGQGARTEAFF
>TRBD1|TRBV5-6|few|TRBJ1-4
TGTGCCAGCAGCTTCACAGGGGAGGAAAAACTGTTTTTT
CASSFTGEEKLFF
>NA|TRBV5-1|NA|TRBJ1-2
TGCGCCAGCAGCTTGGACGCAGGCTATGGCTACACCTTC
CASSLDAGYGYTF
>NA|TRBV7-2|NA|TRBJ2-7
TGTGCCAGCAGCGTCGACAGCCCCTACGAGCAGTACTTC
CASSVDSPYEQYF
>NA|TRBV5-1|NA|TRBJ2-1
TGCGCCAGCAGCTTTTTTACTAGTCCCCCAGACCTATACAATGAGCAGTTCTTC
CASSFFTSPPDLYNEQFF
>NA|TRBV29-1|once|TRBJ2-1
TGCAGCGGGGAATCGGCGGGCAATGAGCAGTTCTTC
CSGESAGNEQFF
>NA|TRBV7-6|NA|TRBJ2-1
TGTGCCAGCAGCCAAGTTGAGTGGGGGCCTGAGCAGTTCTTC
CASSQVEWGPEQFF
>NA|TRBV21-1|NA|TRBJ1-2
TGTGCCAGCAGCAAAAACAGGTATTATGGCTACACCTTC
CASSKNRYYGYTF
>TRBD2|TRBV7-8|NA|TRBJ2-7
TGTGCCAGCAGCAGTGCAACTAGCGGTACCTACGAGCAGTACTTC
CASSSATSGTYEQYF
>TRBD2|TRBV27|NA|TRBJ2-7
TGTGCCAGCACCCCCGGTCGGGCGGGGGCCTACGAGCAGTACTTC
CASTPGRAGAYEQYF
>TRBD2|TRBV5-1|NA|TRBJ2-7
TGCGCCAGCAGCCCGGCACTAGCGGGAGGGGCCTACGAGCAGTACTTC
CASSPALAGGAYEQYF
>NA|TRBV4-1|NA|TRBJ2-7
TGCGCCAGCAGCCAAGAACTGTGGTACGAGCAGTACTTC
CASSQELWYEQYF
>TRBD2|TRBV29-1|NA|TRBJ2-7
TGCAGCGTTGCGGGAGGGGGATCCTACGAGCAGTACTTC
CSVAGGGSYEQYF
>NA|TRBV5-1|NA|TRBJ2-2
TGCGCCAGCAGCTTGGATGGGCGGGACACCGGGGAGCTGTTTTTT
CASSLDGRDTGELFF
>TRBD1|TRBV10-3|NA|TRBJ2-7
TGTGCCATCAGTGATAAACCGGGACAGGGGATGGAGGAGCAGTACTTC
CAISDKPGQGMEEQYF
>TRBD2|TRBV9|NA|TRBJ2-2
TGTGCCAGCAGCGTAGACCCCCCCTTTAGCGGGAGATCGAACGGGGAGCTGTTTTTT
CASSVDPPFSGRSNGELFF
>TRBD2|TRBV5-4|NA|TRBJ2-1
TGTGCCAGCAGCCAGATTGGGGAGGGAAATGAGCAGTTCTTC
CASSQIGEGNEQFF
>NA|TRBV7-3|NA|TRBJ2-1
TGTGCCAGCAGCCCCCGAGGATACAATGAGCAGTTCTTC
CASSPRGYNEQFF
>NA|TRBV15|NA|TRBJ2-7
TGTGCCACCAGCAGTCGGGGTGCTAACGAGCAGTACTTC
CATSSRGANEQYF
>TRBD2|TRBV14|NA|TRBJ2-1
TGTGCCAGCAGCCCCCCCGGTAGCGGGAGCGTCCAGTTCTTC
CASSPPGSGSVQFF
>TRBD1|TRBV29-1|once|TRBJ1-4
TGCAGCGTGGGACAGGGTACGGATGAAAAACTGTTTTTT
CSVGQGTDEKLFF
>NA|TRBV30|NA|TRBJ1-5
TGTGCCTGGAGGGCAGGGGTAGGACAGCCCCAGCATTTT
CAWRAGVGQPQHF
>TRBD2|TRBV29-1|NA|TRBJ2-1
TGCAGCGTTGGTGGGGGAGGGCGCTCCTACAATGAGCAGTTCTTC
CSVGGGGRSYNEQFF
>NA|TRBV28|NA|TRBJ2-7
TGTGCCAGCAGTCTACAGTTCTACGAGCAGTACTTC
CASSLQFYEQYF
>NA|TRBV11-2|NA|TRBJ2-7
TGTGCCAGCAGCCCCGGACAGTACGAGCAGTACTTC
CASSPGQYEQYF
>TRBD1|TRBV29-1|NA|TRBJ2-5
TGCAGCGTTGAAGTCATAAACAGGGGAGAGACCCAGTACTTC
CSVEVINRGETQYF
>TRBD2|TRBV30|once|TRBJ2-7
TGTGCCTGGAGTACGGGGGAGGGCCGCTACGAGCAGTACTTC
CAWSTGEGRYEQYF
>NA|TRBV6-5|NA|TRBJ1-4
TGTGCCAGCAGTTACAGTGGGACGGCGGGGAATGAAAAACTGTTTTTT
CASSYSGTAGNEKLFF
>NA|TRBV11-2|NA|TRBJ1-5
TGTGCCAGCAGCGTACGGGGACTTAGCAATCAGCCCCAGCATTTT
CASSVRGLSNQPQHF
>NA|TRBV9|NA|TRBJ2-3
TGTGCCAGCAGCTGGGTCGGACTCGGCCCAGATACGCAGTATTTT
CASSWVGLGPDTQYF
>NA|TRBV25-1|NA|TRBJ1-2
TGTGCCAGCAGTGAAAACAGGGCAGAAGATGGCTACACCTTC
CASSENRAEDGYTF